This TCR beta chain was recorded in a study of OX40 agonist ivuxolimab in advanced cancers. Overall study: Prior checkpoint blockade (anti-PD-1, anti-PD-L1 or anti-CTLA-4) was permitted; about 40% had it. General observations from the study: The mean number of expanded clones was higher in CD8+ T cells than in CD4+. The authors also found low normalized T-cell clonal expansion in some nonresponders. Clonal expansion was among the lowest in partial responders at 0.1-3.0 mg/kg, especially CD8+.

Notes on this clone: The antigen is unknown.

This table comes from immunoSEQ multiplex PCR, and its TCRdb copy is limited to in-frame clones, with some not included. There are tens of thousands of clones in the sample; over 80% occur only once, and roughly 0.85% lies in the top ten. Germline V gene data show CDR1 as SGHVS and CDR2 as FQNEAQ. The CDR3 contains 15 residues. The V end lost 4 bases, the J end lost 5 bases, and 17 bases lay between the germline ends. The chain combines TRBV7-8 with TRBJ1-1; a weak D match, TRBD1 (5 bases). Sequencing was performed on CD4+ or CD8+ T cells sorted from blood, taken in a trial of the OX40 agonist ivuxolimab. The clonotype comes from an adult with an advanced solid tumor such as melanoma, head and neck, liver or kidney cancer. The DNA of the CDR3 is TGTGCCAGCAGCTCTCAACCCTTAGAGGGGACTGAAGCTTTCTTT. Encoded protein: CASSSQPLEGTEAFF.